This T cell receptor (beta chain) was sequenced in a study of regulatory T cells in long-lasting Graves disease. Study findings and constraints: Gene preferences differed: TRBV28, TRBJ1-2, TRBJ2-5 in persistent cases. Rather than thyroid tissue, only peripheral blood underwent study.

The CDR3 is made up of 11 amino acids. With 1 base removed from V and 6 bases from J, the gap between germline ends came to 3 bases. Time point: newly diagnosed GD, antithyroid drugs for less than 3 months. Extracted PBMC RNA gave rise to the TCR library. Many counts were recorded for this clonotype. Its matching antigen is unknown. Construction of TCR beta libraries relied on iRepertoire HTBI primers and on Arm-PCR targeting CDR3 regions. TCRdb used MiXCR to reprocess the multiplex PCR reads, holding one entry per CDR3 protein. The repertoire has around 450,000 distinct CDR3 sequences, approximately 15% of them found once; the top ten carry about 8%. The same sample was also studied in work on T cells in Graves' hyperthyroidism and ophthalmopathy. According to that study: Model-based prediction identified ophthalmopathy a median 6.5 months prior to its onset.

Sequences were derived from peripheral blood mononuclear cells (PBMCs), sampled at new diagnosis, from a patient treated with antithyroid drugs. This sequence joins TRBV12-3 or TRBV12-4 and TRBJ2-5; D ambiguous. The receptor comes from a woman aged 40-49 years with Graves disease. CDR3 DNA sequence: TGTGCCAGCAGTTTAGAGAAGACCCAGTACTTC. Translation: CASSLEKTQYF.